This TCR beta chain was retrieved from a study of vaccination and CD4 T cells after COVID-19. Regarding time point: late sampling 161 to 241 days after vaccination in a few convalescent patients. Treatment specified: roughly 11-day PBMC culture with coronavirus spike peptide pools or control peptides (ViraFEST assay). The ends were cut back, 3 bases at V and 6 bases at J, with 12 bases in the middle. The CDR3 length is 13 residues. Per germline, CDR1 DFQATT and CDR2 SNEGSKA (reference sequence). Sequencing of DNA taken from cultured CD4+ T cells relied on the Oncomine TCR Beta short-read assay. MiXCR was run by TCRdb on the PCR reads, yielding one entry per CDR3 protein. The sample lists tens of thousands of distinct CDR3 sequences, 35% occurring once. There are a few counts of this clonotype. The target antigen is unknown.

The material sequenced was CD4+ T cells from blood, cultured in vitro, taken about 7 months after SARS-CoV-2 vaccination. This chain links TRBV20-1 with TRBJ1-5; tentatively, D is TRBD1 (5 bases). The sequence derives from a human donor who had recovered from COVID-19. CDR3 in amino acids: CSASGGWLQPQHF. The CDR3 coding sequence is TGCAGTGCTAGTGGGGGTTGGCTTCAGCCCCAGCATTTT.